This TCR beta chain is from a study of beta chain features in type 1 diabetes. The investigators reverse transcribed all of the isolated RNA, so they sequenced expressed TCRB transcripts. Assay used: immunoSEQ multiplex PCR; TCRdb lists only in-frame clones, some missing. The data hold fewer than 200,000 clones, with 10% observed a single time. Whole-study findings and limits: Among patients with Type 1 diabetes, TCRB CDR3s were moderately but significantly shorter in every one of the four CD4+ subsets.

The CDR3 runs to 16 residues. The V gene's germline CDR1 is GTSNPN and CDR2 SVGIG (reference sequence). V was clipped by 3 bases and J by 3 bases; unmatched bases: 10. Each sorted fraction was over 95% pure. On this clone itself: Its antigen is unidentified.

V and J are TRBV30 and TRBJ2-2; 7 positions match TRBD1. Sequencing was performed on central memory CD4+ T cells from blood. The receptor's source is a man younger than 40 with type 1 diabetes. Written as DNA, the CDR3 is TGTGCCTGGAGAGGGGGACAGCACCTATACACCGGGGAGCTGTTTTTT. Its protein product is CAWRGGQHLYTGELFF.